A single sample is the source of the 15 T cell receptor beta chains below, sequenced in a study of blood T cell repertoires in COVID-19. Using immunoSEQ multiplex PCR, the repertoire was profiled, and TCRdb retains in-frame clones only, with some absent. The sample contains roughly 670,000 clones, 85% to 90% of which appear only once. Sequencing used peripheral blood. The receptors come from a woman under 30 with acute or convalescent COVID-19.

V and J are TRBV7-7 and TRBJ2-2, with 9 bases matching TRBD1. The junction had 7 bases not matched to a gene; V was cut back by 5 bases and J by 6 bases. The V gene's germline CDR1 is SSHAT and CDR2 FNYEAQ (reference sequence). The CDR3 is 15 amino acids. The CDR3 loop reads CASSPGTGIAGELFF. The CDR3 bases are TGTGCCAGCAGCCCCGGGACAGGGATCGCCGGGGAGCTGTTTTTT.

This chain uses TRBV9 with TRBJ1-3; TRBD1 matches at 7 bases. V lost 3 bases, J lost 0 bases, and 6 bases stayed unmatched. The CDR3 loop spans 16 amino acids. Looked up from germline, CDR1 is SGDLS and CDR2 is YYNGEE. This chain's CDR3 is CASSAIDRVSGNTIYF. CDR3 bases: TGTGCCAGCAGCGCTATCGACAGGGTCTCTGGAAACACCATATATTTT.

The V gene is TRBV10-3, the J gene TRBJ1-2; tentatively, D is TRBD1 (5 bases). Germline assignment: CDR1 ENHRY and CDR2 SYGVKD. There are 15 residues in the CDR3. Trimming shortened V by 5 bases and J by 7 bases, and 20 bases separated the two germline ends. The CDR3, as DNA: TGTGCCATCAGTCCTTGGGGGGAGGTCGCCGCTGGCTACACCTTC. This encodes CAISPWGEVAAGYTF.

The rearrangement uses TRBV7-9 and TRBJ1-1, with D unclear. Germline-derived CDR1 and CDR2 are SEHNR and FQNEAQ (reference sequence). Trimming pared 3 bases from V and 7 bases from J, leaving 9 bases between. This CDR3 has 12 residues. In DNA, the CDR3 is TGTGCCAGCAGCTTCCTCCGGAGTGAAGCTTTCTTT. Amino acid sequence: CASSFLRSEAFF.

This chain uses TRBV11-2 with TRBJ1-5, with 8 nucleotides matching TRBD1. CDR3 length: 13 residues. From germline, CDR1 is SGHAT and CDR2 FQNNGV. With V trimmed by 5 bases and J by 5 bases, 2 bases remained unmatched. CDR3 sequence reads: CASSQDRDQPQHF. The DNA for the CDR3 is TGTGCCAGCAGCCAGGACAGGGATCAGCCCCAGCATTTT.

The J gene is TRBJ2-1, the V gene TRBV5-1; D uncertain. The V end was cut by 5 bases, the J end by 13 bases, with 19 bases between. CDR3 length equals 13 residues. The germline gives CDR1 SGHRS, CDR2 YFSETQ. In nucleotides, the CDR3 is TGCGCCAGCAGTAATCCCAGCCTAGGAATTCAGTTCTTC. This sequence encodes CASSNPSLGIQFF.

The rearrangement uses TRBV5-4 and TRBJ2-2, with a weak D call TRBD2 (6 bases). The CDR3 runs to 15 residues. The germline V gene has CDR1 SGHNT and CDR2 YYREEE (reference sequence). V was shortened by 4 bases and J by 7 bases, with 17 bases between the two germline ends. CDR3 nucleotide sequence: TGTGCCAGCAGCCACCTCGGAGGGGCCGGCGGGGAGCTGTTTTTT. Translating it yields CASSHLGGAGGELFF.

The chain has TRBV5-6 and TRBJ2-5, with no clear D. The CDR3 totals 11 residues. The germline V gene has CDR1 SGHDT and CDR2 YYEEEE. V was shortened by 0 bases and J by 7 bases, with 4 bases between the two germline ends. The CDR3 protein is CASSLGGTQYF. The CDR3 DNA is TGTGCCAGCAGCTTGGGAGGGACCCAGTACTTC.

The chain couples TRBV19 to TRBJ1-1; no definite D call. Trimming left V 4 bases short and J 2 bases short, with 14 bases between. The germline V gene encodes CDR1 LNHDA and CDR2 SQIVND (reference sequence). The CDR3 loop spans 15 amino acids. The CDR3 is CASSKTPPRNTEAFF. In nucleotides, the CDR3 is TGTGCCAGTAGTAAGACACCTCCGAGAAACACTGAAGCTTTCTTT.

The chain has TRBV4-1 and TRBJ1-2; the match to TRBD1 covers 7 bases. V gave up 3 bases and J gave up 4 bases; unmatched junction bases: 8. This CDR3 spans 15 amino acids. The germline V gene has CDR1 MGHRA and CDR2 YSYEKL. The CDR3 DNA sequence: TGCGCCAGCAGCCACCTCGTGCCAGGGGGCTATGGCTACACCTTC. This encodes CASSHLVPGGYGYTF.

The rearrangement uses TRBV18 and TRBJ2-7, with TRBD2 as a possible D gene (5 bases). V gave up 6 bases and J gave up 3 bases, with 9 bases separating them. CDR3 size: 12 residues. Looked up from germline, CDR1 is KGHSH and CDR2 is LQKENI. Here the CDR3 DNA reads TGTGCCAGCTCGCGGACTGTCTACGAGCAGTACTTC. Translation: CASSRTVYEQYF.

J is TRBJ2-5 and V is TRBV2, with 7 bases lining up with TRBD1. Losses at the gene ends were 6 bases for V and 2 bases for J; bases not matched to a gene: 12. CDR1 SNHLY and CDR2 FYNNEI come from the germline V gene. The CDR3 runs 16 residues. This CDR3 reads CASSAGDRPLQETQYF. The CDR3 DNA reads TGTGCCAGCAGCGCCGGGGACAGACCCCTTCAAGAGACCCAGTACTTC.

The chain combines TRBV6-5 with TRBJ1-3; 10 bases align to TRBD1. This CDR3 comprises 15 residues. Germline trimming cut 6 bases from V and 0 bases from J; bases unmatched to any gene: 2. CDR1 is MNHEY and CDR2 is SVGAGI in the germline V gene. This CDR3 is CASSRTGGSGNTIYF. DNA for the CDR3: TGTGCCAGCAGCAGGACAGGGGGCTCTGGAAACACCATATATTTT.

This clone has a single count. The V gene is TRBV6-1, the J gene TRBJ2-1, with 9 bases aligning to TRBD1. Trimming removed 4 bases from V and 8 bases from J; junction bases left unmatched: 15. The CDR3 sequence is 17 residues long. CDR1 is MNHNS, CDR2 SASEGT, per germline. The CDR3 is CASSALRTGDIGDEQFF. The CDR3 region has the DNA TGTGCCAGCAGTGCCCTCCGGACAGGGGATATAGGCGATGAGCAGTTCTTC.

The sample holds one count of this clone. This chain uses TRBV7-9 with TRBJ2-7; D is possibly TRBD2 (6 bases). The germline V gene has CDR1 SEHNR and CDR2 FQNEAQ (reference sequence). This CDR3 is 15 amino acids long. V shed 3 bases and J shed 1 base, with 13 bases lying between them. This CDR3 reads CASSLEEGNSYEQYF. CDR3 DNA sequence: TGTGCCAGCAGCTTGGAGGAGGGCAATTCCTACGAGCAGTACTTC. Variable domain in full (rest from reference TRBV7-9 and TRBJ2-7): DTGVSQNPRHKITKRGQNVTFRCDPISEHNRLYWYRQTLGQGPEFLTYFQNEAQLEKSRLLSDRFSAERPKGSFSTLEIQRTEQGDSAMYLCASSLEEGNSYEQYFGPGTRLTVT.